The next 16 T cell receptor beta chains were all read from a single sample in a study of shared clonotypes between healthy human individuals (dated by TCRdb to 2018 to 2020). Library preparation employed the immunoSEQ multiplex PCR assay. TCRdb carries this immuneACCESS record with in-frame sequences only. Its versions omit some clonotypes, under half of them owing to an unresolved V gene in the studies checked, with the rest unexplained. Across this sample there are about 2.3 million clones, with approximately 93% seen only once. Of the sample, about 0.37% falls within the top ten clones. The sample comprised naive CD4+ T cells from PBMCs. The sample's cell subset or site label is to be understood as: CD45RA+ positively selected. The receptors stem from a man aged 18 to 29 in good health. Some clones in this sample may be carry-over from other donors' samples.

The chain uses TRBV6-1 and TRBJ2-7, with TRBD2 matching over 8 bases. V gave up 4 bases and J gave up 2 bases; unmatched junction bases: 7. Per germline, CDR1 MNHNS and CDR2 SASEGT. This CDR3 comprises 15 residues. The chain's CDR3 is CASSVPGAGAYEQYF. The CDR3 bases are TGTGCCAGCAGTGTGCCGGGAGCGGGAGCCTACGAGCAGTACTTC.

This sequence joins TRBV29-1 and TRBJ2-4, with 9 bases identical to TRBD1. The CDR3 loop spans 12 amino acids. With V trimmed by 1 base and J by 11 bases, 3 bases remained unmatched. Germline V gene sequence: CDR1 SQVTM, CDR2 ANQGSEA. In DNA, the CDR3 is TGCAGCGTTGAAGTACAGGGGGCGGTTCAGTACTTC. Residues: CSVEVQGAVQYF.

This clone was recorded only once. The V gene is TRBV5-1, the J gene TRBJ2-7, with D perhaps TRBD2 (7 bases). The CDR3 consists of 12 residues. Germline V gene data show CDR1 as SGHRS and CDR2 as YFSETQ. With 7 bases removed from V and 3 bases from J, the gap between germline ends came to 11 bases. The CDR3 loop is CASSRGGYEQYF. The CDR3 DNA follows: TGCGCCAGCTCAAGGGGGGGCTACGAGCAGTACTTC.

The chain joins TRBV29-1 to TRBJ2-3, with unresolved D. V was trimmed by 7 bases and J by 0 bases, leaving 8 bases between them. Germline V gene data show CDR1 as SQVTM and CDR2 as ANQGSEA. The CDR3 sequence is 12 residues long. CDR3 in DNA: TGCAGCGCGGAAGGTAGCACAGATACGCAGTATTTT. Translated, it gives CSAEGSTDTQYF.

The rearrangement uses TRBV2 and TRBJ2-7, with TRBD1 identical over 11 bases. The germline V gene encodes CDR1 SNHLY and CDR2 FYNNEI. The ends lost 6 bases at V and 2 bases at J; junction bases unmatched: 6. This CDR3 spans 15 amino acids. In nucleotides, the CDR3 is TGTGCCAGCAGAAGACCGGGACAGGGGGCCTACGAGCAGTACTTC. It yields the protein CASRRPGQGAYEQYF.

The chain links TRBV9 to TRBJ2-7; D gene unclear. Germline values: CDR1 SGDLS, CDR2 YYNGEE. The V and J ends lost 0 bases and 6 bases respectively, with 13 bases between them. The CDR3 sequence is 14 residues long. The CDR3 reads CASSVVASSTEQYF. DNA for the CDR3: TGTGCCAGCAGCGTAGTGGCTAGTTCCACCGAGCAGTACTTC.

This chain joins TRBV7-2 and TRBJ2-7, with D perhaps TRBD2 (5 bases). CDR3 length: 16 amino acids. Deletions cut 1 base from V and 0 bases from J, with 13 bases between. Per germline, CDR1 SGHTA and CDR2 FQGNSA. The CDR3 region has the DNA TGTGCCAGCAGCTTAGGGGGTGCCGGGAACTCCTACGAGCAGTACTTC. It codes for CASSLGGAGNSYEQYF.

This chain connects TRBV28 to TRBJ2-7; TRBD2 aligns across 12 bases. This CDR3 region has 15 residues. Looked up from germline, CDR1 is MDHEN and CDR2 is SYDVKM. The V gene end was trimmed by 9 bases and the J gene end by 3 bases; junction bases not matched to a gene: 9. The CDR3 loop reads CASSLAGGPNYEQYF. CDR3 in DNA: TGTGCCAGTAGCCTAGCGGGAGGGCCGAACTACGAGCAGTACTTC.

The chain links TRBV28 to TRBJ2-7, with TRBD1 as a possible D gene (7 bases). Trimming took 2 bases from V and 12 from J, leaving 17 bases between them. The germline gives CDR1 MDHEN, CDR2 SYDVKM. The CDR3 covers 13 residues. The CDR3 loop reads CASSLTQGGSPYF. The CDR3 DNA follows: TGTGCCAGCAGTTTAACTCAGGGGGGTTCGCCGTACTTC.

This chain joins TRBV5-1 and TRBJ1-3; 8 bases agree with TRBD1. The CDR3 is 15 amino acids. Germline V gene data show CDR1 as SGHRS and CDR2 as YFSETQ. J gave up 1 base and V 5 bases, and 5 bases lay outside the gene matches. The CDR3 loop reads CASREQGASGNTIYF. CDR3 bases: TGCGCCAGCAGAGAGCAGGGGGCATCTGGAAACACCATATATTTT. Based on the CDR3 plus reference TRBV5-1 and TRBJ1-3, the full variable domain is KAGVTQTPRYLIKTRGQQVTLSCSPISGHRSVSWYQQTPGQGLQFLFEYFSETQRNKGNFPGRFSGRQFSNSRSEMNVSTLELGDSALYLCASREQGASGNTIYFGEGSWLTVV.

This clone appeared a few times. The same CDR3 also results from other DNA sequences found in this sample. The chain links TRBV18 to TRBJ1-1; 7 nucleotides agree with TRBD1. The germline V gene has CDR1 KGHSH and CDR2 LQKENI. Losses at the gene ends were 6 bases for V and 0 bases for J; bases not matched to a gene: 4. The CDR3 length is 14 residues. The CDR3 nucleotides read TGTGCCAGCTCCCCCGGGACAGTGAACACTGAAGCTTTCTTT. It translates to CASSPGTVNTEAFF.

This chain connects TRBV5-5 to TRBJ2-1; 7 bases fit TRBD1. After removal of 6 bases from V and 3 bases from J, the junction contained 6 bases not matched to a gene. Looked up from germline, CDR1 is SGHKS and CDR2 is YYEKEE (reference sequence). The CDR3 is made up of 14 amino acids. The CDR3 nucleotides are TGTGCCAGCACCAGGGGGATGGGCTACAATGAGCAGTTCTTC. Translated: CASTRGMGYNEQFF.

The J gene is TRBJ2-1, the V gene TRBV4-2; D gene uncertain. The CDR3 spans 17 residues. V was cut by 0 bases and J by 2 bases, with 14 bases left in between. Germline-derived CDR1 and CDR2 are LGHNA and YNFKEQ. The CDR3 DNA is TGTGCCAGCAGCCAAGAGGACGGCTACTCGACCTACAATGAGCAGTTCTTC. This translates into CASSQEDGYSTYNEQFF.

The chain couples TRBV28 to TRBJ2-1, with TRBD1 as a possible D gene (5 bases). Germline-derived CDR1 and CDR2 are MDHEN and SYDVKM. The CDR3 loop spans 15 amino acids. Trimming cost V 6 bases and J 4 bases, with 16 bases left between them. The CDR3 here is CASRPDRTPYNEQFF. The CDR3 region has the DNA TGTGCCAGCAGACCAGACAGAACTCCTTACAATGAGCAGTTCTTC.

This clone was counted once. This chain uses TRBV19 with TRBJ2-6; D is possibly TRBD1 (5 bases). Trimming took off 9 bases at V and 0 bases at J, with 18 bases between the two ends. CDR1 and CDR2 (germline): LNHDA, SQIVND (reference sequence). There are 17 residues in the CDR3. In DNA form, the CDR3 reads TGTGCCAGCCCTACCGATTATACAGGCTCTGGGGCCAACGTCCTGACTTTC. Its translation is CASPTDYTGSGANVLTF.

In regard to this clone: In the same sample, other DNA sequences code for this CDR3. This rearrangement joins TRBV6-6 to TRBJ2-3, with TRBD2 matching over 11 bases. The CDR3 spans 16 residues. The trim removed 0 bases at V and 1 base at J, leaving 0 bases unmatched. CDR1 is MNHNY and CDR2 is SVGAGI in the germline V gene (reference sequence). CDR3 sequence (DNA): TGTGCCAGCAGTTACTCTAGCGGGAGGGGCACAGATACGCAGTATTTT. The encoded protein is CASSYSSGRGTDTQYF.